This TCR beta chain was recorded in a study of blood T cells in healthy people across ages. Turning to the study itself: Template switching retrieved approximately one barcoded beta molecule for each two T cells.

Roughly 9.8 milliliters of peripheral blood were drawn from each donor. V lost 7 bases and J lost 4, with 13 bases in between. The germline V gene has CDR1 MNHEY and CDR2 SVGEGT. The CDR3 sequence is 14 residues long. Study results and caveats: Investigators treated diversity estimates from one million T cells as underestimates.

Using a J-beta primer mix together with a sample-barcoded 5' primer, a second PCR was run for roughly 7 to 12 cycles. MiXCR, applied by TCRdb to the 5' RACE reads, yields one record per CDR3 protein. The sample lists roughly 680,000 distinct CDR3 sequences; over 40% were seen once. Comments on this clonotype: The antigen is not known.

This chain connects TRBV6-2 or TRBV6-3 to TRBJ2-2; D tentatively fits TRBD1 or TRBD2 (5 bases each). This clonotype was sampled from a woman of 80 years or more in good health. What was sequenced was blood. The CDR3 loop reads CASTMGVSTGELFF. CDR3 nucleotide sequence: TGTGCCAGCACCATGGGGGTTTCCACCGGGGAGCTGTTTTTT.